This T cell receptor beta chain derives from a study of T cell responses to AZD1222 COVID-19 vaccine. Study-wide points: Seropositive AZD1222 recipients at baseline numbered only five or six. A mostly white British donor set with more females was recruited, and clonal diversity was possibly underestimated. Repertoires were sampled only after the peak T cell response.

V shed 5 bases and J shed 2 bases, with 11 bases lying between them. The germline V gene has CDR1 KGHDR and CDR2 SFDVKD. The CDR3 contains 14 residues. Pooled together were second doses at about 4 or about 12 weeks. The protocol was immunoSEQ multiplex PCR, while the TCRdb copy is restricted to in-frame clones and leaves out a portion. The sample consists of approximately 120,000 clones, 80% to 90% of them appearing once. This clone appeared once. What it recognizes is unknown. This TCR derives from an adult who received the AZD1222 COVID-19 vaccine. Here the sequenced sample was peripheral blood, taken 28 days after the second AZD1222 dose. V usage is TRBV24-1 and J usage is TRBJ1-2; D gene uncertain. The CDR3, as DNA: TGTGCCACCAGTGGACATCAGGAGAACTATGGCTACACCTTC. The encoded protein is CATSGHQENYGYTF.